The rows below give T cell receptor beta chains drawn from one sample of a study of type 1 and type 2 diabetes patients. TCRdb recomputed calls from the multiplex PCR reads with MiXCR, one row per CDR3 protein. The sample lists under 300,000 distinct CDR3 sequences; 47% were seen once. Source material: peripheral blood mononuclear cells (PBMCs). The receptor source for this set is a man aged 18 to 30 with type 2 diabetes. The CDR3 runs from the conserved cysteine through the conserved F or W. Each record gives: V gene, CDR3 length, J gene, clone size, D gene, CDR3 protein, CDR3 DNA. D genes are given only for firm matches. Not all rows give a size; the values are once, few, many and, for expanded clones, a class.

V gene: TRBV2
CDR3 length: 15
J gene: TRBJ2-2
clone size: few
D gene: TRBD1
CDR3 protein: CATSKGQRNTGELFF
CDR3 DNA: TGTGCCACCTCCAAGGGACAGCGAAACACCGGGGAGCTGTTTTTT

V gene: TRBV19
CDR3 length: 15
J gene: TRBJ1-1
clone size: NA
D gene: NA
CDR3 protein: CASSFRPTVNTEAFF
CDR3 DNA: TGTGCCAGTAGTTTCCGGCCCACGGTGAACACTGAAGCTTTCTTT

V gene: TRBV15
CDR3 length: 16
J gene: TRBJ2-7
clone size: many
D gene: NA
CDR3 protein: CATSRVGLGSSYEQYF
CDR3 DNA: TGTGCCACCAGCAGAGTAGGGCTGGGGAGCTCCTACGAGCAGTACTTC

V gene: TRBV29-1
CDR3 length: 9
J gene: TRBJ2-7
clone size: few
D gene: NA
CDR3 protein: CPGSYEQYF
CDR3 DNA: TGCCCCGGGAGTTACGAGCAGTACTTC

V gene: TRBV30
CDR3 length: 16
J gene: TRBJ2-7
clone size: NA
D gene: NA
CDR3 protein: CAWSRIGGLMRDEQCF
CDR3 DNA: TGTGCCTGGAGCAGGATTGGGGGTTTGATGAGAGACGAGCAGTGCTTC

V gene: TRBV7-8
CDR3 length: 15
J gene: TRBJ2-7
clone size: NA
D gene: TRBD1
CDR3 protein: CASSASQQGKYEQYF
CDR3 DNA: TGTGCCAGCAGCGCTAGCCAACAGGGGAAATACGAGCAGTACTTC

V gene: TRBV24-1
CDR3 length: 16
J gene: TRBJ2-5
clone size: few
D gene: TRBD1
CDR3 protein: CATSDNPGQDSETQYF
CDR3 DNA: TGTGCCACCAGTGATAACCCGGGACAGGATAGTGAGACCCAGTACTTC

V gene: TRBV19
CDR3 length: 14
J gene: TRBJ2-3
clone size: NA
D gene: NA
CDR3 protein: CASSIRGYTDTQYF
CDR3 DNA: TGTGCCAGTAGTATTCGAGGGTACACAGATACGCAGTATTTT

V gene: TRBV19
CDR3 length: 13
J gene: TRBJ2-2
clone size: few
D gene: NA
CDR3 protein: CASELLDTGELFF
CDR3 DNA: TGTGCCAGTGAATTGTTAGACACCGGGGAGCTGTTTTTT

V gene: TRBV7-8
CDR3 length: 14
J gene: TRBJ2-5
clone size: NA
D gene: TRBD2
CDR3 protein: CASRNPGLLETQYF
CDR3 DNA: TGTGCCAGCAGGAATCCGGGACTACTAGAGACCCAGTACTTC

V gene: TRBV25-1
CDR3 length: 14
J gene: TRBJ1-1
clone size: few
D gene: TRBD1
CDR3 protein: CASSESGVNRGAFF
CDR3 DNA: TGTGCCAGCAGTGAGAGTGGTGTTAACAGGGGAGCTTTCTTT

V gene: TRBV7-3
CDR3 length: 15
J gene: TRBJ2-7
clone size: few
D gene: NA
CDR3 protein: CASSLRGGPSYEQYF
CDR3 DNA: TGTGCCAGCAGCTTAAGGGGGGGCCCCTCCTACGAGCAGTACTTC

V gene: TRBV7-8
CDR3 length: 14
J gene: TRBJ2-3
clone size: few
D gene: NA
CDR3 protein: CASSLRRGTDTQYF
CDR3 DNA: TGTGCCAGCAGCTTAAGGCGGGGAACAGATACGCAGTATTTT

V gene: TRBV6-6
CDR3 length: 15
J gene: TRBJ2-7
clone size: NA
D gene: NA
CDR3 protein: CASSYGRDGSYEQYF
CDR3 DNA: TGTGCCAGCAGTTACGGTCGGGACGGATCCTACGAGCAGTACTTC

V gene: TRBV11-3
CDR3 length: 13
J gene: TRBJ2-5
clone size: NA
D gene: NA
CDR3 protein: CASATRGSETQYF
CDR3 DNA: TGTGCCAGCGCGACCAGGGGATCGGAGACCCAGTACTTC

V gene: TRBV12-5
CDR3 length: 14
J gene: TRBJ2-1
clone size: NA
D gene: NA
CDR3 protein: CASNRDMRYNEQFF
CDR3 DNA: TGTGCTAGTAACCGGGACATGAGATACAATGAGCAGTTCTTC

V gene: TRBV4-3
CDR3 length: 14
J gene: TRBJ2-7
clone size: few
D gene: NA
CDR3 protein: CASSQSTGPYEQYF
CDR3 DNA: TGCGCCAGCAGCCAATCTACGGGGCCCTACGAGCAGTACTTC

V gene: TRBV7-6
CDR3 length: 15
J gene: TRBJ2-3
clone size: few
D gene: NA
CDR3 protein: CASSSTWDFTDTQYF
CDR3 DNA: TGTGCCAGCAGCTCGACGTGGGACTTCACAGATACGCAGTATTTT

V gene: TRBV7-2
CDR3 length: 14
J gene: TRBJ2-5
clone size: NA
D gene: TRBD2
CDR3 protein: CASSLRTSVETQYF
CDR3 DNA: TGTGCCAGCAGCTTGCGAACTAGCGTTGAGACCCAGTACTTC

V gene: TRBV9
CDR3 length: 16
J gene: TRBJ2-3
clone size: NA
D gene: NA
CDR3 protein: CASSVDGGGGTDTQYF
CDR3 DNA: TGTGCCAGCAGCGTAGACGGAGGGGGGGGCACAGATACGCAGTATTTT

V gene: TRBV2
CDR3 length: 15
J gene: TRBJ2-3
clone size: many
D gene: TRBD2
CDR3 protein: CASSVSGGGADTQYF
CDR3 DNA: TGTGCCAGCAGTGTGTCCGGCGGGGGGGCAGATACGCAGTATTTT

V gene: TRBV12-5
CDR3 length: 15
J gene: TRBJ2-1
clone size: NA
D gene: NA
CDR3 protein: CASGIDPLAYNEQFF
CDR3 DNA: TGTGCTAGTGGCATAGACCCTTTGGCATACAATGAGCAGTTCTTC

V gene: TRBV2
CDR3 length: 14
J gene: TRBJ2-7
clone size: once
D gene: NA
CDR3 protein: CASSLPSLRVEQYF
CDR3 DNA: TGTGCCAGCAGTTTACCCTCCCTCAGGGTCGAGCAGTACTTC

V gene: TRBV19
CDR3 length: 14
J gene: TRBJ1-6
clone size: NA
D gene: TRBD1
CDR3 protein: CASADRGLRSPLHF
CDR3 DNA: TGTGCCAGTGCCGACAGGGGTCTTCGCTCACCCCTCCACTTT

V gene: TRBV7-2
CDR3 length: 11
J gene: TRBJ1-2
clone size: few
D gene: NA
CDR3 protein: CASSFVGAYTF
CDR3 DNA: TGTGCCAGCAGTTTCGTAGGGGCCTACACCTTC

V gene: TRBV5-1
CDR3 length: 15
J gene: TRBJ2-3
clone size: NA
D gene: TRBD2
CDR3 protein: CASSLTSAGTDTQYF
CDR3 DNA: TGCGCCAGCAGCTTAACTAGCGCTGGCACAGATACGCAGTATTTT

V gene: TRBV5-5
CDR3 length: 16
J gene: TRBJ2-2
clone size: NA
D gene: NA
CDR3 protein: CASSSYWVINTGELFF
CDR3 DNA: TGTGCCAGCAGCTCCTACTGGGTCATAAACACCGGGGAGCTGTTTTTT

V gene: TRBV6-2/TRBV6-3
CDR3 length: 17
J gene: TRBJ1-6
clone size: NA
D gene: NA
CDR3 protein: CASSYGVLSSYNSPLHF
CDR3 DNA: TGTGCCAGCAGTTACGGGGTTTTGAGCTCCTATAATTCACCCCTCCACTTT